A selection of T cell receptor beta chains follows, all from one sample in a study of early T cells in non-severe SARS-CoV-2 infection. TCRdb passed the 5' RACE reads through MiXCR, listing each CDR3 protein once. The sample shows tens of thousands of distinct CDR3 sequences, roughly 4.8% of them seen only once. The material sequenced was whole blood. The origin of the receptors is an adult who was a healthcare worker with PCR-confirmed SARS-CoV-2 infection or an uninfected control (not recorded which). CDR3s leave out the opening cysteine and the closing phenylalanine or tryptophan. The order of the fields is V gene, J gene, CDR3 protein.

V gene: TRBV10-3; J gene: TRBJ2-7; CDR3 protein: AISEFYEQY
V gene: TRBV7-6; J gene: TRBJ1-1; CDR3 protein: ASSRTGGHAEAF
V gene: TRBV20-1; J gene: TRBJ2-3; CDR3 protein: SAPLEREGPDTQY
V gene: TRBV5-1; J gene: TRBJ1-4; CDR3 protein: ASSLGGLYATNEKLF
V gene: TRBV29-1; J gene: TRBJ1-2; CDR3 protein: SVGSSYGYT
V gene: TRBV7-8; J gene: TRBJ2-5; CDR3 protein: ASSFGRGQETQY
V gene: TRBV14; J gene: TRBJ1-2; CDR3 protein: ASSQAPFGPIA
V gene: TRBV15; J gene: TRBJ1-5; CDR3 protein: ATSRDLQQGSNQPQH
V gene: TRBV4-1; J gene: TRBJ2-1; CDR3 protein: ASSQIRGGGDYNEQF
V gene: TRBV6-6; J gene: TRBJ1-2; CDR3 protein: ASSYDRNYGYT
V gene: TRBV11-2; J gene: TRBJ2-3; CDR3 protein: ASSTGLAEELQDTQY
V gene: TRBV3-1; J gene: TRBJ2-7; CDR3 protein: ASSQLDKSYEQY
V gene: TRBV7-2; J gene: TRBJ1-1; CDR3 protein: ASSLRAHRENTEAF
V gene: TRBV4-2; J gene: TRBJ1-1; CDR3 protein: ASSHTGGGGENTEAF
V gene: TRBV5-1; J gene: TRBJ1-5; CDR3 protein: ASSLTPGSNQPQH
V gene: TRBV3-1; J gene: TRBJ1-4; CDR3 protein: ASSQSPRTGTNEKLF
V gene: TRBV6-2/TRBV6-3; J gene: TRBJ1-3; CDR3 protein: ASRTRTRTSGNTIY
V gene: TRBV30; J gene: TRBJ2-7; CDR3 protein: ASTGTGLQEQY
V gene: TRBV20-1; J gene: TRBJ1-1; CDR3 protein: SAKRQGAANTEAF
V gene: TRBV6-2/TRBV6-3; J gene: TRBJ2-7; CDR3 protein: ASSTTRGLAGGGEQY
V gene: TRBV12-3/TRBV12-4; J gene: TRBJ2-1; CDR3 protein: ASSLGGGINEQF
V gene: TRBV25-1; J gene: TRBJ2-3; CDR3 protein: ASSAFTGGGADTQY
V gene: TRBV19; J gene: TRBJ1-5; CDR3 protein: ASSIDPTSSVRPQH
V gene: TRBV7-9; J gene: TRBJ1-1; CDR3 protein: ASSLGRAF
V gene: TRBV7-9; J gene: TRBJ1-1; CDR3 protein: ASSLGQEAF
V gene: TRBV27; J gene: TRBJ2-1; CDR3 protein: ASSPSTGSSGNEQF
V gene: TRBV9; J gene: TRBJ2-1; CDR3 protein: ASSVGGAASYNEQF
V gene: TRBV7-3; J gene: TRBJ2-3; CDR3 protein: ASSSDGASTDTQY
V gene: TRBV11-2; J gene: TRBJ2-7; CDR3 protein: ASSLDSGLEQY
V gene: TRBV18; J gene: TRBJ2-5; CDR3 protein: ASSLLGLAEETQY